The 2 T cell receptor beta chains presented below share a single source sample, sequenced in a study of vaccination effects on CD4 cells after COVID-19. These receptors are not linked to any known antigen. Prior to sequencing, the ViraFEST assay stimulated PBMC with viral peptide pools, which expanded the antigen-specific CD4+ T cells. Isolation of CD4+ T cells took place after approximately ten days of culture. PCR confirmed that the person was infected with SARS-CoV-2 between March and December 2020. Participants were vaccinated with two doses of either the BNT162b2 or mRNA-1273 vaccine. The method was immunoSEQ multiplex PCR; TCRdb's version includes in-frame clones alone and lacks a portion of them. The sample records 15,000 or so clones, about three quarters being singletons. The sample was CD4+ T cells from PBMCs cultured with HCoV-NL63 spike peptides, taken after COVID-19 vaccination. Every receptor here comes from a human donor who had a prior SARS-CoV-2 infection.

The CDR3 here is CAWSVGDRGNSPLHF. The DNA of the CDR3 is TGTGCCTGGAGTGTGGGAGACAGGGGCAATTCACCCCTCCACTTT. The V call is TRBV30, the J call TRBJ1-6, with TRBD1 matching 8 bases. Germline V lookup: CDR1 GTSNPN, CDR2 SVGIG (reference sequence). The trim removed 0 bases at V and 7 bases at J, leaving 5 bases unmatched. This CDR3 contains 15 residues.

This clone has only one observation. The CDR3 loop is CSVTGRASSGNTIYF. The CDR3 DNA sequence: TGCAGCGTAACGGGACGCGCGAGCTCTGGAAACACCATATATTTT. The chain couples TRBV29-1 to TRBJ1-3; possibly TRBD1 for D (5 bases). The length of the CDR3 is 15 residues. Germline lookup yields CDR1 SQVTM and CDR2 ANQGSEA. V was cut by 6 bases and J by 0 bases, with 15 bases left in between.